The T cell receptor (beta chain) described here comes from a study of blood T cells in healthy people across ages. The use of a sample-barcoded 5' primer and a J-beta primer mix characterized a second PCR of about 7 to 12 cycles. Each CDR3 protein gets one entry after TCRdb re-called the 5' RACE reads with MiXCR. The table has hundreds of thousands of distinct CDR3 sequences, 40% to 45% seen once. Looked up from germline, CDR1 is MNHEY and CDR2 is SVGEGT. Unmatched junction bases numbered 6, after V lost 7 bases and J lost 3 bases. This CDR3 contains 14 residues. The TCR comes from an older man in good health. Sequenced material: blood. The chain joins TRBV6-2 or TRBV6-3 to TRBJ1-5, with 7 bases fitting TRBD1. Here the CDR3 DNA reads TGTGCCAGCACCGGGACAGCGGACAATCAGCCCCAGCATTTT. Its protein product is CASTGTADNQPQHF.